A single sample is the source of the 10 T cell receptor beta chains below, sequenced in a study of T cell responses to AZD1222 COVID-19 vaccine. Produced via immunoSEQ multiplex PCR; TCRdb's table is partial and in-frame only. The data show approximately 170,000 clones, with roughly 90% seen just once and about 4.4% held by the top ten. The starting material was peripheral blood, obtained on day 0 of AZD1222 vaccination. All receptors derive from an adult in good health.

The chain is built from TRBV7-8 and TRBJ2-7; perhaps TRBD1 as D (6 bases). The CDR3 extends over 13 amino acids. Looked up from germline, CDR1 is SGHVS and CDR2 is FQNEAQ. V shed 4 bases and J shed 5 bases, with 12 bases lying between them. CDR3 nucleotide sequence: TGTGCCAGCAGCTACCGAACAGGGAACGAGCAGTACTTC. Amino acids: CASSYRTGNEQYF.

CDR3 nucleotides: TGTGCCAGCAGGAACGGGGGTTACGAAAAACTGTTTTTT. It specifies CASRNGGYEKLFF. The rearrangement uses TRBV25-1 and TRBJ1-4; a possible D gene is TRBD1 (5 bases). Germline CDR1 reads MGHDK; CDR2 reads SYGVNS. V dropped 6 bases and J dropped 8 bases, with 13 bases sitting between them. This CDR3 contains 13 residues.

J is TRBJ2-3 and V is TRBV5-1; possible D gene TRBD2, 6 bases. The V end was cut by 0 bases, the J end by 1 base, with 18 bases between. This CDR3 is 18 amino acids long. Germline V gene sequence: CDR1 SGHRS, CDR2 YFSETQ. The CDR3 loop reads CASSLAGVPPLGTDTQYF. CDR3 coding DNA: TGCGCCAGCAGCTTGGCGGGGGTGCCCCCGTTGGGCACAGATACGCAGTATTTT.

With respect to this clone: Other nucleotide sequences from this sample produce the same CDR3. CDR3 sequence reads: CASSPGQNTEAFF. CDR3 sequence (DNA): TGTGCCAGCTCACCAGGGCAGAACACTGAAGCTTTCTTT. The chain links TRBV18 to TRBJ1-1; D uncertain. The germline gives CDR1 KGHSH, CDR2 LQKENI. Trimming left V 2 bases short and J 1 base short, with 5 bases between. The CDR3 sequence is 13 residues long.

DNA of the CDR3: TGTGCCACCAGCGGGGGTAGCTACGAGCAGTACTTC. Translation gives CATSGGSYEQYF. The rearrangement joins TRBV15 to TRBJ2-7, with D perhaps being TRBD1 or TRBD2 (5 bases each). Trimming stripped 5 bases from V and 3 bases from J, with 8 bases between. This CDR3 has 12 residues. The V gene's germline CDR1 is LNHNV and CDR2 YYDKDF (reference sequence).

The chain recombines TRBV3-1 (or the pseudogene TRBV3-2) with TRBJ2-7, with D possibly being TRBD2 (5 bases). V lost 1 base and J 0 bases, leaving 13 bases between the germline ends. This CDR3 comprises 16 residues. Per the germline V gene, CDR1 is LGHDT and CDR2 is YNNKEL (reference sequence). The CDR3 nucleotides are TGTGCCAGCAGCCAAGGAAAGAGACTACTCTCCTACGAGCAGTACTTC. Translation: CASSQGKRLLSYEQYF.

The CDR3 DNA reads as TGTGCCAGCAGTTTATTCGACAGGGCCAACACCGGGGAGCTGTTTTTT. The encoded protein is CASSLFDRANTGELFF. This rearrangement joins TRBV27 to TRBJ2-2, with 7 bases aligning to TRBD1. The CDR3 runs to 16 residues. J gave up 2 bases and V 1 base, and 4 bases lay outside the gene matches. Germline CDR1 is MNHEY and CDR2 is SMNVEV (reference sequence).

The chain uses TRBV3-1 (or the pseudogene TRBV3-2) and TRBJ2-7; 10 nucleotides align to TRBD2. Germline V gives CDR1 LGHDT, CDR2 YNNKEL (reference sequence). J was trimmed by 1 base and V by 0 bases; bases with no gene match: 3. The CDR3 runs to 16 residues. The CDR3 sequence is CASSQDLLAGSYEQYF. The CDR3 DNA is TGTGCCAGCAGCCAAGATCTACTAGCGGGGTCCTACGAGCAGTACTTC.

V and J are TRBV5-1 and TRBJ2-3; 9 nucleotides agree with TRBD2. Germline V gene data show CDR1 as SGHRS and CDR2 as YFSETQ. CDR3 length: 15 amino acids. V was clipped by 4 bases and J by 4 bases; unmatched bases: 7. Here the CDR3 reads CASSPKAGGSDTQYF. CDR3 nucleotide sequence: TGCGCCAGCAGCCCCAAAGCGGGAGGCTCAGATACGCAGTATTTT.

The chain uses TRBV28 and TRBJ1-2; D possibly corresponds to TRBD1 (5 bases). CDR3 length: 18 amino acids. V lost 5 bases and J lost 6, with 28 bases in between. Per the germline V gene, CDR1 is MDHEN and CDR2 is SYDVKM. The CDR3 sequence is CASSIPGRTERGLDGYTF. The CDR3 region has the DNA TGTGCCAGCAGTATACCGGGACGGACTGAACGGGGCCTCGATGGCTACACCTTC.